These 3 T cell receptor beta chains originate from one sample sequenced in a study of blood T cell repertoires in COVID-19. The method was immunoSEQ multiplex PCR; TCRdb's version includes in-frame clones alone and lacks a portion of them. The sample comprises around 200,000 clones, approximately 89% of which are singletons, and about 6.3% rests with the top ten. The material sequenced was PBMCs or T cells enriched from blood (not recorded which). The source is a man aged 40-50 years who had recovered from COVID-19.

The V gene is TRBV30, the J gene TRBJ1-5; D not certain. Germline-derived CDR1 and CDR2 are GTSNPN and SVGIG (reference sequence). Trimming shortened V by 5 bases and J by 2 bases, and 13 bases separated the two germline ends. This CDR3 region has 14 residues. The CDR3 here is CAWGTTYGNQPQHF. CDR3 in DNA: TGTGCCTGGGGTACAACGTATGGCAATCAGCCCCAGCATTTT.

V and J are TRBV30 and TRBJ1-2, with 8 bases lining up with TRBD1. Germline V lookup: CDR1 GTSNPN, CDR2 SVGIG (reference sequence). The V segment lost 7 bases and the J segment 8 bases; nucleotides outside the gene matches: 12. The CDR3 sequence is 13 residues long. CDR3 in DNA: TGTGCCTCCCCAGGGTCAGGGGGCTTCGGCTACACCTTC. Translated: CASPGSGGFGYTF.

This chain joins TRBV28 and TRBJ2-1; 9 positions agree with TRBD1. The CDR3 runs to 15 residues. V was pared by 8 bases and J by 2 bases, with 7 bases of the junction left unmatched. Germline lookup yields CDR1 MDHEN and CDR2 SYDVKM. The CDR3 here is CASLAGTGPYNEQFF. CDR3 DNA: TGTGCCAGCCTAGCCGGGACAGGGCCCTACAATGAGCAGTTCTTC.